This TCR beta chain comes out of a study of T cells after yellow fever vaccination. Germline assignment: CDR1 SGHRS and CDR2 YFSETQ. This CDR3 is built from 12 residues. This clonotype was found many times. A junction boundary mismatches the germline segment, possibly from a read error. A process of 5'RACE template switching, which added a universal primer site and UMIs, was used to make TCR cDNA. TCRdb analysed the 5' RACE reads with MiXCR anew, one entry per CDR3 protein. The sample lists nearly 550,000 distinct CDR3 sequences, less than 20% seen once, with 13% to 15% in the top ten. The material was PBMCs, obtained 15 days after the yellow fever booster vaccination. The clonotype was recovered from a man aged 25 to 45 who received the YFV17D yellow fever vaccine. The rearrangement uses TRBV5-1 and TRBJ2-3; D is undetermined. CDR3 residues: CASSLDTDTQYF. The CDR3 DNA reads TGTGCCAGCAGCTTAGATACAGATACGCAGTATTTT.